The clone carrying this TCR beta chain was picked up one time. Antigen unknown. This entry belongs to a study of T cell responses to AZD1222 COVID-19 vaccine. V was pared by 5 bases and J by 7 bases, with 9 bases between. This CDR3 comprises 11 residues. Germline CDR1 reads SGHTA; CDR2 reads FQGNSA. Assay used: immunoSEQ multiplex PCR; TCRdb lists only in-frame clones, some missing. The sample consists of fewer than 300,000 clones, 85% to 95% of them appearing once. Overall study results and limits: CD4 TCRs linked to vaccination spanned spike, dominating at 160-218 and 743-854. Spike-specific TCR depth and breadth grew after two AZD1222 doses. Most donors were white British and more were female, and clonal diversity was possibly underestimated.

This TCR was recovered from an adult in good health. The J gene is TRBJ2-7, the V gene TRBV7-2; D unclear. The sequencing here drew on peripheral blood, taken on day 0 of AZD1222 vaccination. For the CDR3, the DNA is TGTGCCAGCAGCAACCTCGGGGAGCAGTACTTC. Translated, it gives CASSNLGEQYF.